These 31 T cell receptor beta chains were all obtained from the same sample, sequenced in a study of cytomegalovirus exposure and HLA in healthy donors. This PCR relied on a set of 60 Vbeta primers and 13 Jbeta primers. Clones were sequenced by immunoSEQ multiplex PCR, and TCRdb holds only the in-frame ones, with some missing. The profile shows some 170,000 clones, 81% of them singletons. The sequencing sample was made of PBMCs. These receptors all come from a woman younger than 35 in good health and CMV-seropositive.

The rearrangement uses TRBV30 and TRBJ1-5, with TRBD1 identical over 7 bases. Germline trimming cut 6 bases from V and 2 bases from J; bases unmatched to any gene: 7. Germline V lookup: CDR1 GTSNPN, CDR2 SVGIG (reference sequence). The CDR3 consists of 14 residues. In nucleotides, the CDR3 is TGTGCCTGCCGACAGGGAGAAGGCAATCAGCCCCAGCATTTT. It codes for CACRQGEGNQPQHF. Filled out from reference TRBV30 and TRBJ1-5, the complete variable domain reads SQTIHQWPATLVQPVGSPLSLECTVEGTSNPNLYWYRQAAGRGLQLLFYSVGIGQISSEVPQNLSASRPQDRQFILSSKKLLLSDSGFYLCACRQGEGNQPQHFGDGTRLSIL.

The chain uses TRBV6-1 and TRBJ2-2; no reliable D call. V gave up 7 bases and J gave up 0 bases, with 9 bases separating them. CDR1 MNHNS and CDR2 SASEGT come from the germline V gene. CDR3 length equals 14 residues. The CDR3 nucleotides read TGTGCCAGCACTGCCCTATCGAACACCGGGGAGCTGTTTTTT. Residues: CASTALSNTGELFF.

The J gene is TRBJ1-2, the V gene TRBV20-1; D remains ambiguous. Germline CDR1 is DFQATT and CDR2 is SNEGSKA (reference sequence). The CDR3 loop spans 11 amino acids. CDR3 nucleotides: TGCAGGAATCCAGAAGTTGGTGGCTACACCTTC. Translating it yields CRNPEVGGYTF.

The chain combines TRBV7-7 with TRBJ2-3; no clear D. The CDR3 runs to 16 residues. V shed 4 bases and J shed 1 base, with 15 bases lying between them. The V gene's germline CDR1 is SSHAT and CDR2 FNYEAQ (reference sequence). The CDR3 DNA follows: TGTGCCAGCAGCTGCCCTCCCGGGTCTGGCACAGATACGCAGTATTTT. Translated: CASSCPPGSGTDTQYF.

The chain carries TRBV20-1 and TRBJ2-3; tentatively, D is TRBD1 (6 bases). The CDR3 loop spans 11 amino acids. Germline-derived CDR1 and CDR2 are DFQATT and SNEGSKA (reference sequence). The V end was cut by 5 bases, the J end by 6 bases, with 9 bases between. The CDR3 loop reads CSAPQGDTQYF. DNA of the CDR3: TGCAGTGCTCCCCAGGGGGATACGCAGTATTTT.

The count of this clone is one. At the DNA level, this CDR3 is encoded by other sequences in the same sample as well. The chain joins TRBV5-1 to TRBJ1-1; D perhaps matches TRBD1 (5 bases). The germline gives CDR1 SGHRS, CDR2 YFSETQ. The CDR3 is 13 residues long. Trimming pared 2 bases from V and 1 base from J, leaving 6 bases between. The CDR3: CASSFDRNTEAFF. The CDR3 region has the DNA TGCGCCAGCAGCTTTGACAGGAACACTGAAGCTTTCTTT.

CDR3 coding DNA: TGCGCCAGCAGCTTCGGGGTCCGAACTAGGAACACCGGGGAGCTGTTTTTT. Its protein is CASSFGVRTRNTGELFF. The chain employs TRBV5-1 and TRBJ2-2, with a tentative D call TRBD2 (5 bases). Germline V lookup: CDR1 SGHRS, CDR2 YFSETQ. Trimming removed 2 bases from V and 1 base from J, with 15 bases in between. This CDR3 comprises 17 residues.

The rearrangement joins TRBV18 to TRBJ1-1, with 7 bases identical to TRBD1. Per the germline V gene, CDR1 is KGHSH and CDR2 is LQKENI. V lost 0 bases, J lost 4 bases, and 2 bases stayed unmatched. The CDR3 has 14 residues. This chain's CDR3 is CASSPPTGLTEAFF. The CDR3 bases are TGTGCCAGCTCACCACCGACAGGGCTCACTGAAGCTTTCTTT.

This chain links TRBV6-4 with TRBJ1-4; no clear D gene. Looked up from germline, CDR1 is MRHNA and CDR2 is SNTAGT. V lost 3 bases and J lost 0, with 14 bases in between. This CDR3 region has 17 residues. CDR3 in amino acids: CASSEFSRDATNEKLFF. For the CDR3, the DNA is TGTGCCAGCAGTGAATTTTCACGCGATGCAACTAATGAAAAACTGTTTTTT.

Of note for this clone: This specimen includes other DNA sequences encoding the same CDR3. The chain uses TRBV4-2 and TRBJ2-2, with D unresolved. The CDR3 is 12 residues long. CDR1 is LGHNA, CDR2 YNFKEQ, per germline. Trimming stripped 0 bases from V and 9 bases from J, with 5 bases between. DNA of the CDR3: TGTGCCAGCAGCCAAGACGACAGGGAGCTGTTTTTT. Protein product: CASSQDDRELFF.

The CDR3 nucleotides are TGTGCCAGCAGCTTAGACAGCGGGATTAACACCGGGGAGCTGTTTTTT. This encodes CASSLDSGINTGELFF. V and J are TRBV7-9 and TRBJ2-2, with 7 bases identical to TRBD2. The CDR3 sequence is 16 residues long. Trimming at V came to 1 base and at J to 2 bases, leaving 4 bases not matched to a gene. Germline V gives CDR1 SEHNR, CDR2 FQNEAQ (reference sequence). Together with reference TRBV7-9 and TRBJ2-2, the CDR3 gives the full variable domain: DTGVSQNPRHKITKRGQNVTFRCDPISEHNRLYWYRQTLGQGPEFLTYFQNEAQLEKSRLLSDRFSAERPKGSFSTLEIQRTEQGDSAMYLCASSLDSGINTGELFFGEGSRLTVL.

The genes are TRBV2 and TRBJ1-6; maybe TRBD1 (6 bases). Germline CDR1 is SNHLY and CDR2 is FYNNEI. The CDR3 contains 15 residues. V was shortened by 5 bases and J by 8 bases, with 16 bases between the two germline ends. The CDR3 coding sequence is TGTGCCAGCAGTCAGCAGGGGAAAGGGGATTCACCCCTCCACTTT. Its protein is CASSQQGKGDSPLHF.

This clone occurred once. This chain uses TRBV23-1 with TRBJ2-7; TRBD1 aligns across 9 bases. TRBV23-1 is flagged as an ORF with uncertain function. V was clipped by 7 bases and J by 2 bases; unmatched bases: 6. The CDR3 is 14 residues long. In DNA form, the CDR3 reads TGCGCCAGCACCGGCCGGGACAGGGCCTACGAGCAGTACTTC. Translation: CASTGRDRAYEQYF.

The chain recombines TRBV5-4 with TRBJ2-5; D not resolved. The closer fit of TRBJ2-7 to the DNA end suggests the J call may be wrong. This CDR3 is built from 14 residues. Germline CDR1 is SGHNT and CDR2 is YYREEE (reference sequence). The CDR3 region has the DNA TGTGCCAGCAGCCCACGGGTAGGTGACTACGAGCAGTACTTC. As protein: CASSPRVGDYEQYF.

The chain couples TRBV27 to TRBJ1-1; TRBD1 is a possible D gene (6 bases). CDR3 length: 13 residues. CDR1 and CDR2 (germline): MNHEY, SMNVEV (reference sequence). Trimming left V 3 bases short and J 4 bases short, with 9 bases between. The chain's CDR3 is CASSLRGGTEAFF. CDR3 coding DNA: TGTGCCAGCAGTTTGCGAGGGGGCACTGAAGCTTTCTTT.

V usage is TRBV10-3 and J usage is TRBJ1-4; 11 bases map to TRBD1. The CDR3 covers 14 residues. After removal of 2 bases from V and 7 bases from J, the junction contained 0 bases not matched to a gene. Germline V gene data show CDR1 as ENHRY and CDR2 as SYGVKD. CDR3 sequence: CAISEGQGAEKLFF. The CDR3 nucleotides read TGTGCCATCAGTGAGGGACAGGGGGCTGAAAAACTGTTTTTT.

V usage is TRBV11-3 and J usage is TRBJ2-5; the D gene is possibly TRBD2 (5 bases). V shed 5 bases and J shed 2 bases, with 12 bases lying between them. The CDR3 is 14 residues long. The V gene's germline CDR1 is SGHNT and CDR2 YENEEA. CDR3 in amino acids: CASSDGLTQETQYF. In DNA form, the CDR3 reads TGTGCCAGCAGCGACGGACTGACACAAGAGACCCAGTACTTC.

Only one count was recorded for this clone. The chain couples TRBV30 to TRBJ2-7; D is unclear. The CDR3 is 14 residues long. From germline, CDR1 is GTSNPN and CDR2 SVGIG (reference sequence). V was shortened by 4 bases and J by 3 bases, with 16 bases between the two germline ends. For the CDR3, the DNA is TGTGCCTGGAATCGCGGTCCCGAAAGCTACGAGCAGTACTTC. Amino acids: CAWNRGPESYEQYF.

The chain carries TRBV19 and TRBJ1-3; 9 nucleotides match TRBD1. Germline CDR1 and CDR2: LNHDA and SQIVND (reference sequence). The length of the CDR3 is 16 residues. V lost 7 bases to trimming and J lost 0 bases; unmatched junction nucleotides: 7. The CDR3 loop is CASTRGGQGSGNTIYF. The CDR3 bases are TGTGCCAGTACCAGAGGGGGACAGGGCTCTGGAAACACCATATATTTT.

The gene calls are TRBV18 and TRBJ2-2, with D hard to call. CDR3 length: 14 residues. The V and J ends lost 6 bases and 8 bases respectively, with 16 bases between them. The germline CDR1 and CDR2 sequences are KGHSH and LQKENI. DNA for the CDR3: TGTGCCAGCTCGAAGACGCTACTACCGGGGGAGCTGTTTTTT. Translation gives CASSKTLLPGELFF.

This chain links TRBV5-1 with TRBJ1-4; TRBD1 is a possible D gene (6 bases). CDR1 and CDR2 (germline): SGHRS, YFSETQ. V was trimmed by 3 bases and J by 0 bases, leaving 6 bases between them. The CDR3 sequence is 14 residues long. The CDR3 region is CASSWGPTNEKLFF. The CDR3 DNA is TGCGCCAGCAGCTGGGGGCCAACTAATGAAAAACTGTTTTTT.

The chain links TRBV7-7 to TRBJ2-7; D might be TRBD1 (6 bases). Trimming took 5 bases from V and 6 from J, leaving 17 bases between them. Germline CDR1 reads SSHAT; CDR2 reads FNYEAQ (reference sequence). This CDR3 has 14 amino acids. This CDR3 is CASSAETGFGEQYF. CDR3 in DNA: TGTGCCAGCAGCGCAGAGACAGGTTTTGGCGAGCAGTACTTC. The full variable domain, completed using reference TRBV7-7 and TRBJ2-7, is GAGVSQSPRYKVTKRGQDVTLRCDPISSHATLYWYQQALGQGPEFLTYFNYEAQPDKSGLPSDRFSAERPEGSISTLTIQRTEQRDSAMYRCASSAETGFGEQYFGPGTRLTVT.

Regarding this clone: One end of the junction fails to match germline, which may point to a read error. V gene TRBV7-7 combines with J gene TRBJ2-2, with 10 bases identical to TRBD1. CDR1 and CDR2 from the germline V gene are SSHAT and FNYEAQ (reference sequence). CDR3 length: 17 amino acids. In nucleotides, the CDR3 is TGTGCTAGCAGCCCCCACTCCGGGACAGGGGCCGGCGGGGAGCTGTTTTTT. This translates into CASSPHSGTGAGGELFF.

The chain links TRBV19 to TRBJ1-5; D not resolved. V lost 6 bases and J 1 base, leaving 13 bases between the germline ends. Per germline, CDR1 LNHDA and CDR2 SQIVND (reference sequence). This CDR3 is built from 15 residues. The CDR3 loop reads CASRREDVSNQPQHF. The DNA for the CDR3 is TGTGCCAGTAGAAGGGAGGATGTGAGCAATCAGCCCCAGCATTTT.

The rearrangement joins TRBV2 to TRBJ2-1; D uncertain. Germline V lookup: CDR1 SNHLY, CDR2 FYNNEI. The CDR3 extends over 13 amino acids. V was cut by 6 bases and J by 5 bases, with 11 bases left in between. The CDR3 DNA is TGTGCCAGCAGCCTCCGATCGGACAATGAGCAGTTCTTC. This sequence encodes CASSLRSDNEQFF.

J is TRBJ1-2 and V is TRBV28; D gene uncertain. With 1 base removed from V and 0 bases from J, the gap between germline ends came to 9 bases. The CDR3 consists of 15 residues. CDR1 and CDR2 from the germline V gene are MDHEN and SYDVKM. In DNA form, the CDR3 reads TGTGCCAGCAGTTTATCAGTCAGTACTAACTATGGCTACACCTTC. Protein: CASSLSVSTNYGYTF.

The rearrangement joins TRBV19 to TRBJ1-1; D unclear. Germline lookup yields CDR1 LNHDA and CDR2 SQIVND (reference sequence). CDR3 length: 15 amino acids. The ends were cut back, 7 bases at V and 1 base at J, with 16 bases in the middle. The CDR3 reads CASNGHLLGNTEAFF. CDR3 sequence (DNA): TGTGCCAGTAATGGGCACCTCCTGGGGAACACTGAAGCTTTCTTT.

The sample holds a few counts of this clone. The gene calls are TRBV6-5 and TRBJ2-5, with 7 bases matching TRBD1. CDR3 length: 14 amino acids. After removal of 6 bases from V and 5 bases from J, the junction contained 9 bases not matched to a gene. Germline values: CDR1 MNHEY, CDR2 SVGAGI. CDR3 nucleotide sequence: TGTGCCAGCAGACGGACAGGACCCTCCGAGACCCAGTACTTC. Its protein product is CASRRTGPSETQYF.

This chain uses TRBV11-2 with TRBJ2-1; D is ambiguous. Germline-derived CDR1 and CDR2 are SGHAT and FQNNGV. V lost 6 bases to trimming and J lost 10 bases, with 7 bases between them. The CDR3 runs 10 residues. CDR3 residues: CASRGAEQFF. The CDR3 DNA reads as TGTGCCAGCAGAGGAGCCGAGCAGTTCTTC.

The chain combines TRBV18 with TRBJ2-3, with 8 bases matching TRBD1. The germline CDR1 and CDR2 sequences are KGHSH and LQKENI. The CDR3 has 15 amino acids. Trimming removed 0 bases from V and 6 bases from J; junction bases left unmatched: 5. CDR3: CASSPPGQGLDTQYF. CDR3 coding DNA: TGTGCCAGCTCACCACCAGGACAGGGCCTCGATACGCAGTATTTT.

Worth noting for this clone: One end of the junction is discordant with germline, which a read error may explain. The chain couples TRBV2 to TRBJ1-2; 9 bases agree with TRBD1. The V gene's germline CDR1 is SNHLY and CDR2 FYNNEI. This CDR3 spans 14 amino acids. The CDR3 protein is CASREGTGTGGYTF. The CDR3 nucleotides are TGTGCCAGCAGGGAAGGGACAGGGACGGGGGGCTACACCTTC.